There are many counts of the clone carrying this T cell receptor beta chain. Its antigen is as yet unknown. This CDR3 spans 15 amino acids. Per the germline V gene, CDR1 is DFQATT and CDR2 is SNEGSKA (reference sequence). Unmatched junction bases numbered 6, after V lost 5 bases and J lost 6 bases. TCR beta CDR3 sequences were amplified from RNA transcripts. An initial round of RT-PCR targeting the TCR CDR3 relied on the HTBI primer set. MiXCR, applied by TCRdb to the multiplex PCR reads, yields one record per CDR3 protein. The data contain about 350,000 distinct CDR3 sequences, more than 11% of them seen just once; the ten biggest clones take up 20% to 25%. This specimen comes from a study of T cells in Graves' hyperthyroidism and ophthalmopathy. Whole-study results and caveats: Ophthalmopathy prediction by the model preceded onset by a median about 6 months.

The receptor's source is a woman aged 25 to 39 with Graves' hyperthyroidism. Source material: blood. This chain uses TRBV20-1 with TRBJ2-1; 14 bases are a match to TRBD2. The CDR3 coding sequence is TGCAGTGCTTCCTCCGGGACTAGCGGGAGCAATGAGCAGTTCTTC. Translating it yields CSASSGTSGSNEQFF.